This record looks at one TCR beta chain sequence and its context. Its antigen is currently unknown. The V gene lost 4 bases and the J gene lost 3 bases, with 19 bases spanning the gap. Per germline, CDR1 MGHRA and CDR2 YSYEKL. The CDR3 sequence is 17 residues long. These data originate in a study of T cell repertoires in cytomegalovirus infection. TCRdb reprocessed the reads with MiXCR, giving one entry per CDR3 protein. The sample shows about 160,000 distinct CDR3 sequences, roughly 20% of them seen only once. The chain employs TRBV4-1 and TRBJ1-5; D call uncertain. This sequence was found in a human donor in good health (CMV status not recorded). Some clones in this sample may be carry-over from other donors' samples. Sequenced here: CD8+ T cells from cultured PBMCs, sampled from culture after CMV antigen stimulation. CDR3 region: CASSLFSPRYANQPQHF. CDR3 DNA sequence: TGCGCCAGCAGCCTATTTTCCCCCAGGTACGCCAATCAGCCCCAGCATTTT.